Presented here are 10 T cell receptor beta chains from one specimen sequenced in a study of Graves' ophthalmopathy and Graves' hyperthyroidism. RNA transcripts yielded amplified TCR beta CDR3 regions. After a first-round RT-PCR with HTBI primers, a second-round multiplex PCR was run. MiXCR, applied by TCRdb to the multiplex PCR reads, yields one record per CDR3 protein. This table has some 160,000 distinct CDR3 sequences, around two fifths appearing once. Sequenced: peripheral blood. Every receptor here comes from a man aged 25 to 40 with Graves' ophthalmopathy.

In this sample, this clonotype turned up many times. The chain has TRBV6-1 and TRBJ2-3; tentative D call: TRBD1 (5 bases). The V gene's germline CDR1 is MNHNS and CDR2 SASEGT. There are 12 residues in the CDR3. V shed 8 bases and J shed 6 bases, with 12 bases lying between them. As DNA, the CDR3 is TGTGCCAGCGGCAGGGAAATGGATACGCAGTATTTT. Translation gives CASGREMDTQYF.

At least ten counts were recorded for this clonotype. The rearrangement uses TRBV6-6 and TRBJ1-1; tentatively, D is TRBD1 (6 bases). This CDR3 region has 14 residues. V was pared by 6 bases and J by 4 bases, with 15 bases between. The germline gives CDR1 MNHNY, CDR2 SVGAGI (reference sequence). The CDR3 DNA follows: TGTGCCAGCAGATTGGAGGGGGTGGGCACTGAAGCTTTCTTT. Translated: CASRLEGVGTEAFF.

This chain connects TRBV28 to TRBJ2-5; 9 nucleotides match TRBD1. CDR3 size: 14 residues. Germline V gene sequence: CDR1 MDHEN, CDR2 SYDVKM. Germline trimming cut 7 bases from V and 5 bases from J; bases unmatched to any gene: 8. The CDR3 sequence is CASTDGQGLETQYF. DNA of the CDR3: TGTGCCAGCACCGATGGACAGGGGCTTGAGACCCAGTACTTC.

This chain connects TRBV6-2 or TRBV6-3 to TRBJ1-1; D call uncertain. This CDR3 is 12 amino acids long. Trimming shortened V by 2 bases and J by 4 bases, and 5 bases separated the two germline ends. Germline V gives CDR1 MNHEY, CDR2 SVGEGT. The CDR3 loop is CASSYSTTEAFF. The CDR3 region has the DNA TGTGCCAGCAGTTACAGTACCACTGAAGCTTTCTTT.

The CDR3 here is CASSLEEGNTIYF. The CDR3 DNA sequence: TGTGCCAGCAGTTTAGAAGAGGGAAACACCATATATTTT. The chain is built from TRBV12-3 or TRBV12-4 and TRBJ1-3; D remains ambiguous. This CDR3 has 13 residues. Trimming pared 1 base from V and 4 bases from J, leaving 5 bases between.

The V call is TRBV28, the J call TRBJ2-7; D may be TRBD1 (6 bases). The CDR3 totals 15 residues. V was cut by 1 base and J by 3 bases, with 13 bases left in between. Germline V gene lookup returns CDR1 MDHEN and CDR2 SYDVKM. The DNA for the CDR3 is TGTGCCAGCAGTTTATTTGGGGCAGGGGACTACGAGCAGTACTTC. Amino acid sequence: CASSLFGAGDYEQYF.

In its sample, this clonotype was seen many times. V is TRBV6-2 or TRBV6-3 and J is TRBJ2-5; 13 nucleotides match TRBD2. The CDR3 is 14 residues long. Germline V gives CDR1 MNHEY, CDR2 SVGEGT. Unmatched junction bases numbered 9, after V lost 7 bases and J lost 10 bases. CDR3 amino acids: CASIPGLAGMYQYF. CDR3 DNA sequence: TGTGCCAGCATACCGGGACTAGCGGGAATGTACCAGTACTTC.

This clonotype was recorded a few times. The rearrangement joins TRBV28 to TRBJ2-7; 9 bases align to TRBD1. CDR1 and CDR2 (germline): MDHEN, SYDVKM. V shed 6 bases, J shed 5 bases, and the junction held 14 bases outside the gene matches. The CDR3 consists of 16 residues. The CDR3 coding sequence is TGTGCCAGCAGCCCTACTCTGGACAGGGGCAACAACGAGCAGTACTTC. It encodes CASSPTLDRGNNEQYF.

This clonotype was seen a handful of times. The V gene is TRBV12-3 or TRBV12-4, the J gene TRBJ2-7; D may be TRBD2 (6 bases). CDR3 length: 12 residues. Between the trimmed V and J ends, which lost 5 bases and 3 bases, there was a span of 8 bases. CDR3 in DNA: TGTGCCAGCAGTACGGACTACTACGAGCAGTACTTC. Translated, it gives CASSTDYYEQYF.

The CDR3 DNA is TGTGCCAGCAGCCCTGACCGGGACAGGAACTACGAGCAGTACTTC. Encoded protein: CASSPDRDRNYEQYF. The chain recombines TRBV12-3 or TRBV12-4 with TRBJ2-7, with 8 bases that match TRBD1. The CDR3 is made up of 15 amino acids. V shed 6 bases and J 3 bases; nucleotides not matched to a gene: 10.